A single TCR beta chain is shown here with its context. The data originate from a study of blood T cell repertoires in COVID-19. In the study's own analysis: Estimates of nucleated cell counts were drawn from the amplification of reference gene primers. TCRdb keeps only in-frame clones here, not all; method: immunoSEQ multiplex PCR. The DNA was the basis for D and trimming; V, J and clone size are from that table. The data contain about 240,000 clones, 87% of them singletons. The sample taken for sequencing was peripheral blood. The TCR originated in a man between 60 and 75 years old who had recovered from COVID-19.

The CDR3 spells CASSLGLAGGPSTDTQYF. The CDR3 nucleotides are TGTGCCAGCAGCTTGGGACTAGCGGGGGGGCCCAGCACAGATACGCAGTATTTT. J is TRBJ2-3 and V is TRBV7-9; 16 bases align to TRBD2. In germline, CDR1 is SEHNR, CDR2 FQNEAQ (reference sequence). J lost 0 bases, V lost 3 bases, and 3 bases had no gene match. CDR3 length equals 18 residues.